This T cell receptor (beta chain) was sequenced during a study of CD8+ T cells in alopecia areata. Investigators isolated RNA and reverse transcribed it into cDNA to act as the sequencing template. The method was immunoSEQ multiplex PCR; TCRdb's version includes in-frame clones alone and lacks a portion of them. The data contain hundreds of thousands of clones, more than 55% of them singletons. Trimming stripped 5 bases from V and 0 bases from J, with 8 bases between. Germline V CDR1 and CDR2: SGHAT, FQNNGV. The CDR3 covers 14 residues. Described treatment: oral pan-JAK inhibitor, 5-10 mg twice daily.

The source of this sequence is a human donor with alopecia areata. The rearrangement links TRBV11-2 to TRBJ1-3, with D perhaps matching TRBD1 (5 bases). This sample comprised CD4+ T cells sorted from blood, obtained at week 44, from a patient treated with tofacitinib. CDR3 region: CASSEGSSGNTIYF. The CDR3, as DNA: TGTGCCAGCAGCGAGGGGTCCTCTGGAAACACCATATATTTT.